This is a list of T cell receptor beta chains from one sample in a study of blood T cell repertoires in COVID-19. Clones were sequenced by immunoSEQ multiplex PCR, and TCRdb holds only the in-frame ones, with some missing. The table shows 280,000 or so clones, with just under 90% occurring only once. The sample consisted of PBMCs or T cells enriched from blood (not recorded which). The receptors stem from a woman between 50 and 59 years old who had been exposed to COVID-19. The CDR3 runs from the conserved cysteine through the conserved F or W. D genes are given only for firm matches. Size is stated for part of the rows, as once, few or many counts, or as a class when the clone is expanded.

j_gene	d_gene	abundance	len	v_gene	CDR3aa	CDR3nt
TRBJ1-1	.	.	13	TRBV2	CATGVGRNTEAFF	TGTGCCACCGGGGTTGGCAGAAACACTGAAGCTTTCTTT
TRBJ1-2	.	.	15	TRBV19	CASSIYGPGLYGYTF	TGTGCCAGTAGTATTTACGGTCCTGGGCTCTATGGCTACACCTTC
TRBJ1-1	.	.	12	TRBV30	CAWTGSNTEAFF	TGTGCCTGGACAGGATCGAACACTGAAGCTTTCTTT
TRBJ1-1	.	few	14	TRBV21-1	CASSKSGGGTEAFF	TGTGCCAGCAGCAAAAGCGGCGGCGGGACTGAAGCTTTCTTT
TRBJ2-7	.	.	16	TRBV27	CASTAPDTRGGREQYF	TGTGCCAGCACCGCCCCCGACACAAGGGGGGGTCGGGAGCAGTACTTC
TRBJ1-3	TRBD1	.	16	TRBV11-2	CASSPDRGQKGRTIYF	TGTGCCAGCAGCCCGGACAGGGGGCAGAAGGGACGCACCATATATTTT
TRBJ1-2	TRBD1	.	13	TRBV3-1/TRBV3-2	CASSRGQDSGYTF	TGTGCCAGCAGCCGTGGACAGGATTCAGGCTACACCTTC
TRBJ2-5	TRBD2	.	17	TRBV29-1	CSVPAALAGPFKETQYF	TGCAGCGTCCCCGCGGCCCTAGCGGGACCATTTAAAGAGACCCAGTACTTC
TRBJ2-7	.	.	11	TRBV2	CAGGSSYEQYF	TGTGCCGGTGGCAGCTCCTACGAGCAGTACTTC
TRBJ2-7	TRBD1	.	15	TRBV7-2	CASSFSQGAPYEQYF	TGTGCCAGCAGCTTCTCTCAGGGGGCTCCGTACGAGCAGTACTTC
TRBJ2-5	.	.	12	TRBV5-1	CASRGIGETQYF	TGCGCCAGCAGAGGCATCGGGGAGACCCAGTACTTC
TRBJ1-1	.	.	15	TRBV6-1	CASSEFATVNTEAFF	TGTGCCAGCAGTGAATTTGCCACAGTGAACACTGAAGCTTTCTTT
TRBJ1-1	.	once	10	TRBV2	CASQTTEAFF	TGTGCCAGCCAAACAACTGAAGCTTTCTTT
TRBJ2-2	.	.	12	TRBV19	CASSQGSGELFF	TGTGCCAGTAGCCAGGGTAGCGGGGAGCTGTTTTTT
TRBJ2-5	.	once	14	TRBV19	CASSKLQGGETQYF	TGTGCCAGTAGTAAGTTACAGGGCGGAGAGACCCAGTACTTC
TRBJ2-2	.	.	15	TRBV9	CASSVSGQGTGELFF	TGTGCCAGCAGCGTATCAGGGCAAGGGACCGGGGAGCTGTTTTTT
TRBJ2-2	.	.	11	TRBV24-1	CAIPDTGELFF	TGTGCCATCCCAGACACCGGGGAGCTGTTTTTT
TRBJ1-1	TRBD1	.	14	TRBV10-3	CAISGTGEIGEAFF	TGTGCCATCAGTGGGACAGGGGAGATAGGTGAAGCTTTCTTT
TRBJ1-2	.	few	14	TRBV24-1	CATSDWTTNYGYTF	TGTGCCACCAGTGATTGGACTACTAACTATGGCTACACCTTC
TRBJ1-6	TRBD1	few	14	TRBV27	CASSVRDRGSPLHF	TGTGCCAGCAGTGTCCGGGACAGGGGATCACCCCTCCACTTT
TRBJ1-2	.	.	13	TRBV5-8	CASSLSPGYGYTF	TGTGCCAGCAGCTTGTCTCCGGGCTATGGCTACACCTTC
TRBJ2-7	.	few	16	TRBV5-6	CASSSIGGANIYEQYF	TGTGCCAGCAGCTCCATAGGGGGGGCTAACATCTACGAGCAGTACTTC
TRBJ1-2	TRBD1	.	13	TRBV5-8	CASSLGRQGGYTF	TGTGCCAGCAGCTTGGGGCGACAGGGTGGCTACACCTTC
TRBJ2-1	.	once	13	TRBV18	CASSPSRDNEQFF	TGTGCCAGCTCTCCCTCTCGCGACAATGAGCAGTTCTTC
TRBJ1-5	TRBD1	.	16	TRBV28	CASRRRTGGPNQPQHF	TGTGCCAGCAGAAGAAGGACAGGGGGTCCCAATCAGCCCCAGCATTTT
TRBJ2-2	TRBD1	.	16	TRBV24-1	CATSDTGTGNTGELFF	TGTGCCACCAGTGATACGGGGACAGGGAACACCGGGGAGCTGTTTTTT
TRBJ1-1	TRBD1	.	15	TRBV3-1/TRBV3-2	CASSHLGQGGTEAFF	TGTGCCAGCAGCCACCTAGGACAGGGGGGCACTGAAGCTTTCTTT
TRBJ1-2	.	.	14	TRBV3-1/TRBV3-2	CASSQAGIPYGYTF	TGTGCCAGCAGCCAAGCGGGGATCCCATATGGCTACACCTTC
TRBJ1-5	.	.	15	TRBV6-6	CASSYMEQTNQPQHF	TGTGCCAGCAGTTACATGGAACAGACAAATCAGCCCCAGCATTTT
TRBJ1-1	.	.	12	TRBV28	CASSGGGNAAFF	TGTGCCAGCAGTGGGGGCGGTAATGCAGCTTTCTTT
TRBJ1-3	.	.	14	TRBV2	CASSDGLPGNTIYF	TGTGCCAGCAGTGATGGCTTGCCTGGAAACACCATATATTTT
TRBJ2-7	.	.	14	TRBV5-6	CASSLKTGHYEQYF	TGTGCCAGCAGTCTAAAGACAGGACACTACGAGCAGTACTTC
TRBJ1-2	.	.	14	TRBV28	CASSPSGSGGGYTF	TGTGCCAGCAGTCCCAGTGGATCAGGTGGAGGCTACACCTTC
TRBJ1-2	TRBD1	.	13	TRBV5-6	CASSLRQGDGYTF	TGTGCCAGCAGCTTACGACAGGGAGATGGCTACACCTTC
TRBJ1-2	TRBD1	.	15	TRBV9	CASSARTGGNYGYTF	TGTGCCAGCAGCGCCCGGACAGGGGGAAACTATGGCTACACCTTC
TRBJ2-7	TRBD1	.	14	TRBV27	CASSFSRQGYEQYF	TGTGCCAGCAGTTTCTCCAGACAGGGGTACGAGCAGTACTTC
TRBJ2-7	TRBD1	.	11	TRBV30	CACRTGGEQYF	TGTGCCTGCCGGACAGGGGGCGAGCAGTACTTC
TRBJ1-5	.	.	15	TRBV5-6	CASSFRGYGNQPQHF	TGTGCCAGCAGCTTCCGAGGTTATGGCAATCAGCCCCAGCATTTT
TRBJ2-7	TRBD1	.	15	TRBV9	CASSTSGTASYEQYF	TGTGCCAGCAGCACATCCGGGACAGCCTCCTACGAGCAGTACTTC
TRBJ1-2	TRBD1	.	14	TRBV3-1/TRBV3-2	CASSPPGQGFDYTF	TGTGCCAGCAGTCCCCCGGGACAGGGGTTTGACTACACCTTC
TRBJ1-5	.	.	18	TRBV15	CATSRDPPHRASNQPQHF	TGTGCCACCAGCAGAGATCCCCCGCACAGGGCTAGCAATCAGCCCCAGCATTTT
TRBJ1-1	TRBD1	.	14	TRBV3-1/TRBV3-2	CASSPRQGNTEAFF	TGTGCCAGCAGCCCACGACAGGGAAACACTGAAGCTTTCTTT